The 23 T cell receptor beta chains below all came from one sample that was sequenced in a study of blood T cell repertoires in COVID-19. Produced via immunoSEQ multiplex PCR; TCRdb's table is partial and in-frame only. The sample has 55,000 to 70,000 clones; roughly 81% are singletons. The material sequenced was peripheral blood. The receptor set was obtained from a man of 80 years or more with acute or convalescent COVID-19.

The V and J genes are TRBV11-2 and TRBJ1-1; no definite D call. V was trimmed by 3 bases and J by 8 bases, leaving 13 bases between them. Germline values: CDR1 SGHAT, CDR2 FQNNGV. The CDR3 extends over 13 amino acids. This chain's CDR3 is CASSFRRGNEAFF. In DNA form, the CDR3 reads TGTGCCAGCAGCTTCCGACGCGGGAACGAAGCTTTCTTT. Drawing the rest from reference TRBV11-2 and TRBJ1-1, the complete variable domain is EAGVAQSPRYKIIEKRQSVAFWCNPISGHATLYWYQQILGQGPKLLIQFQNNGVVDDSQLPKDRFSAERLKGVDSTLKIQPAKLEDSAVYLCASSFRRGNEAFFGQGTRLTVV.

V and J are TRBV5-1 and TRBJ1-3; no definite D call. CDR1 is SGHRS and CDR2 is YFSETQ in the germline V gene. Trimming left V 1 base short and J 3 bases short, with 14 bases between. This CDR3 is built from 16 residues. CDR3 DNA: TGCGCCAGCAGCTTGACTGTCCAAGACTATGGAAACACCATATATTTT. It yields the protein CASSLTVQDYGNTIYF. Full variable domain (outside the CDR3, taken from reference TRBV5-1 and TRBJ1-3): KAGVTQTPRYLIKTRGQQVTLSCSPISGHRSVSWYQQTPGQGLQFLFEYFSETQRNKGNFPGRFSGRQFSNSRSEMNVSTLELGDSALYLCASSLTVQDYGNTIYFGEGSWLTVV.

Here the CDR3 reads CASSLATTSQETQYF. DNA for the CDR3: TGTGCCAGCAGCTTAGCGACGACTAGCCAAGAGACCCAGTACTTC. The chain couples TRBV13 to TRBJ2-5; D perhaps matches TRBD2 (6 bases). Germline values: CDR1 PRHDT, CDR2 FYEKMQ (reference sequence). The CDR3 totals 15 residues. Trimming shortened V by 1 base and J by 1 base, and 10 bases separated the two germline ends.

The chain recombines TRBV5-4 with TRBJ2-1; D perhaps matches TRBD1 (6 bases). The germline V gene has CDR1 SGHNT and CDR2 YYREEE (reference sequence). V lost 3 bases, J lost 6 bases, and 16 bases lay in between. The CDR3 sequence is 15 residues long. CDR3 residues: CASSSFGQFPNEQFF. DNA of the CDR3: TGTGCCAGCAGCTCCTTTGGACAGTTTCCCAATGAGCAGTTCTTC. The complete variable domain, with remaining parts taken from reference TRBV5-4 and TRBJ2-1, reads ETGVTQSPTHLIKTRGQQVTLRCSSQSGHNTVSWYQQALGQGPQFIFQYYREEENGRGNFPPRFSGLQFPNYSSELNVNALELDDSALYLCASSSFGQFPNEQFFGPGTRLTVL.

CDR3: CATSDSTVPYEQYF. The CDR3 DNA reads TGTGCCACCAGTGATAGTACAGTTCCCTACGAGCAGTACTTC. The gene calls are TRBV24-1 and TRBJ2-7; no firm D call. The CDR3 loop spans 14 amino acids. CDR1 and CDR2 (germline): KGHDR, SFDVKD. With 3 bases removed from V and 2 bases from J, the gap between germline ends came to 10 bases.

This chain connects TRBV5-1 to TRBJ2-5, with TRBD2 matching over 12 bases. CDR1 is SGHRS and CDR2 is YFSETQ in the germline V gene. The V and J ends lost 2 bases and 1 base, in that order; junction bases with no gene match: 3. The CDR3 contains 16 residues. CDR3 nucleotides: TGCGCCAGCAGCTTCCTAGCGGGAGGGCCCCAAGAGACCCAGTACTTC. The encoded protein is CASSFLAGGPQETQYF.

Here the CDR3 DNA reads TGCAGCGTTGAAGATCCTTTACGCAGCCAAGAGACCCAGTACTTC. Translation gives CSVEDPLRSQETQYF. V is TRBV29-1 and J is TRBJ2-5, with no clear D. CDR1 and CDR2 from the germline V gene are SQVTM and ANQGSEA. There are 15 residues in the CDR3. Trimming removed 0 bases at V and 1 base at J, with 12 bases between.

This clone was counted many times. This chain joins TRBV9 and TRBJ1-2; possible D gene TRBD1, 5 bases. V lost 4 bases, J lost 4 bases, and 20 bases lay in between. This CDR3 has 16 amino acids. Germline V CDR1 and CDR2: SGDLS, YYNGEE. The CDR3 protein is CASSPTGGPIFYGYTF. CDR3 bases: TGTGCCAGCAGCCCAACGGGGGGTCCCATTTTCTATGGCTACACCTTC.

The V call is TRBV7-8, the J call TRBJ1-5; 8 positions match TRBD1. The CDR3 spans 15 residues. J gave up 5 bases and V 3 bases, and 6 bases lay outside the gene matches. CDR1 and CDR2 from the germline V gene are SGHVS and FQNEAQ. The CDR3: CASSFQGTGYQPQHF. In DNA form, the CDR3 reads TGTGCCAGCAGCTTTCAGGGGACAGGTTATCAGCCCCAGCATTTT. Complete variable domain (other parts from reference TRBV7-8 and TRBJ1-5): GAGVSQSPRYKVAKRGQDVALRCDPISGHVSLFWYQQALGQGPEFLTYFQNEAQLDKSGLPSDRFFAERPEGSVSTLKIQRTQQEDSAVYLCASSFQGTGYQPQHFGDGTRLSIL.

This chain links TRBV5-6 with TRBJ2-2, with D possibly being TRBD2 (6 bases). The ends were cut back, 1 base at V and 11 bases at J, with 24 bases in the middle. The germline CDR1 and CDR2 sequences are SGHDT and YYEEEE. The CDR3 covers 17 residues. The CDR3 loop reads CASSLLIGGRPAGELFF. CDR3 in DNA: TGTGCCAGCAGCTTGCTAATTGGTGGGCGCCCGGCGGGAGAGCTGTTTTTT.

This clone was observed many times. The rearrangement joins TRBV6-2 or TRBV6-3 to TRBJ1-2, with a weak D call TRBD1 (6 bases). Germline values: CDR1 MNHEY, CDR2 SVGEGT. The V gene lost 0 bases and the J gene lost 4 bases, with 12 bases spanning the gap. This CDR3 is built from 15 residues. CDR3 in amino acids: CASSYSILGAYGYTF. The CDR3 DNA is TGTGCCAGCAGTTACTCGATATTGGGGGCCTATGGCTACACCTTC.

The chain is built from TRBV7-8 and TRBJ1-4, with D perhaps TRBD1 (6 bases). Germline CDR1 is SGHVS and CDR2 is FQNEAQ. This CDR3 is built from 15 residues. Trimming left V 0 bases short and J 12 bases short, with 17 bases between. The DNA of the CDR3 is TGTGCCAGCAGCTTAGCGGGACACGGGCTTGGGGAACTGTTTTTT. Its protein is CASSLAGHGLGELFF.

This chain connects TRBV12-3 or TRBV12-4 to TRBJ1-5; 7 positions agree with TRBD1. With 8 bases clipped from V and 6 bases from J, the junction kept 7 bases outside the gene matches. The CDR3 runs to 13 residues. The CDR3 DNA sequence: TGTGCCAGCCAACCGGGACAGTCTCAGCCCCAGCATTTT. It is translated as CASQPGQSQPQHF.

The chain recombines TRBV19 with TRBJ2-6; 7 bases are shared with TRBD2. The CDR3 extends over 18 amino acids. With 4 bases clipped from V and 0 bases from J, the junction kept 9 bases outside the gene matches. Germline V gives CDR1 LNHDA, CDR2 SQIVND (reference sequence). The chain's CDR3 is CASSTRGSGSSGANVLTF. The CDR3 DNA is TGTGCCAGTAGTACAAGGGGTAGCGGGTCCTCTGGGGCCAACGTCCTGACTTTC. The full variable domain, rest sourced from reference TRBV19 and TRBJ2-6, is DGGITQSPKYLFRKEGQNVTLSCEQNLNHDAMYWYRQDPGQGLRLIYYSQIVNDFQKGDIAEGYSVSREKKESFPLTVTSAQKNPTAFYLCASSTRGSGSSGANVLTFGAGSRLTVL.

The V gene is TRBV11-3, the J gene TRBJ1-1, with a weak D call TRBD1 (5 bases). The CDR3 extends over 12 amino acids. V was shortened by 3 bases and J by 11 bases, with 13 bases between the two germline ends. Germline V CDR1 and CDR2: SGHNT, YENEEA. CDR3 region: CASSFSGREAFF. The CDR3 DNA is TGTGCCAGCAGCTTCTCGGGGCGGGAGGCTTTCTTT.

The chain links TRBV10-3 to TRBJ2-7, with D perhaps TRBD1 (6 bases). The germline V and J ends were trimmed by 4 bases and 3 bases, with 13 bases remaining between them. The germline V gene encodes CDR1 ENHRY and CDR2 SYGVKD. The CDR3 covers 14 residues. The CDR3: CAISVSGADYEQYF. The CDR3 DNA reads TGTGCCATCAGTGTTTCAGGGGCCGACTACGAGCAGTACTTC.

The V call is TRBV9, the J call TRBJ2-1; 11 bases map to TRBD2. Looked up from germline, CDR1 is SGDLS and CDR2 is YYNGEE. V was pared by 4 bases and J by 6 bases, with 9 bases of the junction left unmatched. The CDR3 contains 16 residues. The CDR3 bases are TGTGCCAGCAGCTTCCTTAGCGGGGGGGCCCCCAATGAGCAGTTCTTC. Encoded protein: CASSFLSGGAPNEQFF.

CDR3 sequence: CASSLTRGEGYTF. The CDR3 DNA follows: TGTGCCAGCAGCTTAACCCGGGGGGAGGGCTACACCTTC. The rearrangement joins TRBV7-8 to TRBJ1-2; D is perhaps TRBD1 (5 bases). The V gene's germline CDR1 is SGHVS and CDR2 FQNEAQ. Trimming left V 2 bases short and J 8 bases short, with 12 bases between. The CDR3 covers 13 residues.

This chain connects TRBV10-3 to TRBJ1-5; TRBD1 is a possible D gene (5 bases). V lost 2 bases to trimming and J lost 0 bases, with 11 bases between them. Looked up from germline, CDR1 is ENHRY and CDR2 is SYGVKD. The CDR3 is 16 residues long. For the CDR3, the DNA is TGTGCCATCAGTGAGACGGGGGATCTTAGCAATCAGCCCCAGCATTTT. It codes for CAISETGDLSNQPQHF.

V is TRBV3-1 (or the pseudogene TRBV3-2) and J is TRBJ1-5, with a possible D match to TRBD1 (6 bases). The V and J ends lost 6 bases and 0 bases respectively, with 15 bases between them. CDR1 is LGHDT, CDR2 YNNKEL, per germline (reference sequence). The CDR3 contains 16 residues. CDR3: CASRDGTTDSNQPQHF. The CDR3 DNA sequence: TGTGCCAGCAGAGACGGGACAACCGATAGCAATCAGCCCCAGCATTTT.

The rearrangement uses TRBV7-2 and TRBJ1-5; D is ambiguous. Trimming stripped 4 bases from V and 9 bases from J, with 10 bases between. Germline V gene lookup returns CDR1 SGHTA and CDR2 FQGNSA. The CDR3 extends over 12 amino acids. CDR3 amino acids: CASSSPMRPQHF. The CDR3 DNA is TGTGCCAGCAGCTCACCCATGCGGCCCCAGCATTTT.

The V gene is TRBV9, the J gene TRBJ2-3; perhaps TRBD2 as D (7 bases). Trimming removed 1 base at V and 3 bases at J, with 12 bases between. The CDR3 consists of 15 residues. Germline V gives CDR1 SGDLS, CDR2 YYNGEE. CDR3 sequence (DNA): TGTGCCAGCAGCGTATCGGGGGGCGCGACAGATACGCAGTATTTT. Protein sequence: CASSVSGGATDTQYF.

J is TRBJ2-6 and V is TRBV11-3, with a weak D call TRBD2 (6 bases). The germline V gene has CDR1 SGHNT and CDR2 YENEEA. The CDR3 is 16 residues long. Trimming stripped 7 bases from V and 1 base from J, with 14 bases between. The CDR3 sequence is CASTFGGRSGANVLTF. The CDR3 coding sequence is TGTGCCAGCACCTTTGGGGGGAGGTCTGGGGCCAACGTCCTGACTTTC.